Below, 7 T cell receptor beta chains from the same sample are listed, as sequenced in a study of blood T cell repertoires in COVID-19. Using immunoSEQ multiplex PCR, the repertoire was profiled, and TCRdb retains in-frame clones only, with some absent. Of some 200,000 clones listed, approximately 82% were seen once; the top ten hold about 8.9%. Sequencing was done on a sample of peripheral blood. The receptors stem from a man aged 45-65 years with active or convalescent COVID-19.

V and J are TRBV11-2 and TRBJ2-5; 7 bases match TRBD2. The germline CDR1 and CDR2 sequences are SGHAT and FQNNGV. The junction had 4 bases not matched to a gene; V was cut back by 2 bases and J by 13 bases. CDR3 length: 11 residues. The CDR3 protein is CASSLSGAPYF. The CDR3 DNA follows: TGTGCCAGCAGCTTAAGCGGGGCACCGTACTTC.

This rearrangement joins TRBV4-2 to TRBJ2-1; TRBD2 matches at 16 bases. The germline gives CDR1 LGHNA, CDR2 YNFKEQ. The CDR3 length is 17 residues. The V and J ends lost 3 bases and 8 bases, in that order; junction bases with no gene match: 7. In DNA, the CDR3 is TGTGCCAGCAGCCACTCCGGGACTAGCGGGGGGGGAGATGAGCAGTTCTTC. It translates to CASSHSGTSGGGDEQFF.

This rearrangement joins TRBV11-2 to TRBJ2-5, with 11 bases identical to TRBD2. The CDR3 is made up of 16 amino acids. Germline lookup yields CDR1 SGHAT and CDR2 FQNNGV. J was trimmed by 0 bases and V by 4 bases; bases with no gene match: 4. DNA of the CDR3: TGTGCCAGCAGCTCCCGGACTAGCGGGTACCAAGAGACCCAGTACTTC. Its translation is CASSSRTSGYQETQYF.

This clone is a singleton in its sample. The CDR3: CATSRDTGSAGYTF. The CDR3, as DNA: TGTGCCACCAGCAGAGATACCGGGTCCGCTGGCTACACCTTC. The rearrangement uses TRBV15 and TRBJ1-2; D remains ambiguous. The CDR3 sequence is 14 residues long. Trimming shortened V by 0 bases and J by 7 bases, and 12 bases separated the two germline ends. CDR1 LNHNV and CDR2 YYDKDF come from the germline V gene (reference sequence).

J is TRBJ2-5 and V is TRBV7-9, with 11 bases matching TRBD2. V shed 3 bases and J 2 bases; nucleotides not matched to a gene: 8. The germline CDR1 and CDR2 sequences are SEHNR and FQNEAQ (reference sequence). This CDR3 spans 17 amino acids. CDR3 sequence (DNA): TGTGCCAGCAGCTTGGGGACTAGCGGCTCACATCAAGAGACCCAGTACTTC. This encodes CASSLGTSGSHQETQYF.

The J gene is TRBJ2-7, the V gene TRBV28, with 9 bases that match TRBD1. This CDR3 is 15 amino acids long. Germline CDR1 reads MDHEN; CDR2 reads SYDVKM. V lost 5 bases, J lost 5 bases, and 10 bases stayed unmatched. CDR3 residues: CASSPLGQGWDEQYF. The CDR3, as DNA: TGTGCCAGCAGTCCCCTAGGACAGGGGTGGGACGAGCAGTACTTC.

This clone was found once. The chain recombines TRBV7-2 with TRBJ1-5, with 7 bases fitting TRBD1. Trimming at V came to 5 bases and at J to 5 bases, leaving 6 bases not matched to a gene. Germline CDR1 is SGHTA and CDR2 is FQGNSA. The CDR3 extends over 14 amino acids. As DNA, the CDR3 is TGTGCCAGCAGCCCTCAGGGGGGCGATCAGCCCCAGCATTTT. Translation: CASSPQGGDQPQHF.